These 26 T cell receptor beta chains came from one sample sequenced in a study of patients and donors after allogeneic stem cell transplantation. TCRdb re-called the RT-PCR reads with MiXCR, one entry per CDR3 protein. The sample shows roughly 940,000 distinct CDR3 sequences, roughly 18% of them seen only once. The sequenced material came from blood, either unsorted or a sorted T cell fraction (not recorded which). These TCRs come from a human donor who was either an allogeneic HSCT recipient or a stem cell or donor lymphocyte infusion donor (not recorded which). It is not recorded whose cells these are; they may come from a transplant donor.

This clonotype was seen a few times. V gene TRBV4-3 combines with J gene TRBJ2-2, with D tentatively TRBD1 (6 bases). Germline values: CDR1 LGHNA, CDR2 YSLEER. The CDR3 contains 17 residues. V was clipped by 4 bases and J by 3 bases, with 18 bases between them. CDR3 bases: TGCGCCAGCAGCCCGTATCTACAGGGTTATGACACCGGGGAGCTGTTTTTT. Translation: CASSPYLQGYDTGELFF.

V and J are TRBV27 and TRBJ1-6; 9 bases align to TRBD1. V lost 1 base, J lost 6 bases, and 7 bases stayed unmatched. This CDR3 is built from 17 residues. CDR1 and CDR2 (germline): MNHEY, SMNVEV (reference sequence). The CDR3 here is CASSLLGQGPANSPLHF. The CDR3 DNA reads as TGTGCCAGCAGTTTATTGGGACAGGGCCCAGCTAATTCACCCCTCCACTTT.

The V and J genes are TRBV9 and TRBJ2-7; D perhaps matches TRBD1 (6 bases). The germline gives CDR1 SGDLS, CDR2 YYNGEE. The CDR3 is 15 amino acids. V lost 3 bases, J lost 2 bases, and 15 bases lay in between. The CDR3, as DNA: TGTGCCAGCAGCGCCCACAGGGATTCACCCTACGAGCAGTACTTC. It yields the protein CASSAHRDSPYEQYF.

This clonotype has a handful of counts. The genes are TRBV14 and TRBJ1-2; D is uncertain. V shed 0 bases and J shed 0 bases, with 8 bases lying between them. CDR1 is SGHDN and CDR2 is FVKESK in the germline V gene. The CDR3 loop spans 15 amino acids. The CDR3 nucleotides are TGTGCCAGCAGCCAAGATCGGGCCGCTAACTATGGCTACACCTTC. Protein: CASSQDRAANYGYTF.

V usage is TRBV20-1 and J usage is TRBJ1-3, with TRBD1 identical over 7 bases. Per germline, CDR1 DFQATT and CDR2 SNEGSKA (reference sequence). This CDR3 contains 13 residues. The J segment lost 5 bases and the V segment lost 6 bases, leaving 7 bases of the junction unmatched. CDR3 sequence reads: CSADGTERNTIYF. The CDR3 DNA follows: TGCAGTGCGGACGGGACAGAGCGAAACACCATATATTTT.

The V call is TRBV6-2 or TRBV6-3, the J call TRBJ2-1; perhaps TRBD2 as D (5 bases). The germline V and J ends were trimmed by 2 bases and 3 bases, with 11 bases remaining between them. The CDR3 is 15 amino acids. CDR1 is MNHEY, CDR2 SVGEGT, per germline. This chain's CDR3 is CASSYRELVYNEQFF. For the CDR3, the DNA is TGTGCCAGCAGTTACCGGGAATTAGTCTACAATGAGCAGTTCTTC.

This clonotype was seen only a few times. The chain has TRBV3-1 and TRBJ2-3; the D call may be TRBD1 or TRBD2 (5 bases each). The germline V and J ends were trimmed by 4 bases and 0 bases, with 11 bases remaining between them. The CDR3 has 15 amino acids. Per germline, CDR1 LGHDT and CDR2 YNNKEL (reference sequence). The CDR3 DNA follows: TGTGCCAGCAGCCGCTCCGGGGCTAGCACAGATACGCAGTATTTT. Its protein is CASSRSGASTDTQYF.

This chain joins TRBV1 and TRBJ2-7; the D call of TRBD1 is as the table states it, not checked on the DNA. TRBV1 is recorded as a pseudogene. This CDR3 has 14 amino acids. CDR3 protein: CTSSQGVYSYEQYF. The CDR3, as DNA: TGCACCAGCAGCCAGGGGGTTTACTCCTACGAGCAGTACTTC.

Ten or more counts support this clonotype. The V call is TRBV18, the J call TRBJ2-1; perhaps TRBD1 as D (6 bases). Per germline, CDR1 KGHSH and CDR2 LQKENI. V lost 6 bases and J 9 bases, leaving 15 bases between the germline ends. The CDR3 is made up of 13 amino acids. The CDR3 is CASSPRGSSEQFF. Here the CDR3 DNA reads TGTGCCAGCTCCCCCAGGGGAAGCTCTGAGCAGTTCTTC.

In its sample, this clonotype was seen a few times. For the CDR3, the DNA is TGTGCCAGCAGCGTAGGATGGGGCGCGACCTACGAGCAGTACTTC. This codes for CASSVGWGATYEQYF. The V and J genes are TRBV9 and TRBJ2-7; D may be TRBD1 (5 bases). Germline-derived CDR1 and CDR2 are SGDLS and YYNGEE. This CDR3 has 15 amino acids. V lost 0 bases and J 2 bases, leaving 12 bases between the germline ends.

The chain has TRBV7-2 and TRBJ2-5; 8 bases are a match to TRBD2. V was clipped by 7 bases and J by 6 bases; unmatched bases: 10. This CDR3 comprises 14 residues. Germline-derived CDR1 and CDR2 are SGHTA and FQGNSA. In DNA form, the CDR3 reads TGTGCCAGCACCCCGGCCGGGACTAGGCAGACCCAGTACTTC. Its protein product is CASTPAGTRQTQYF.

This clonotype was detected many times. The rearrangement links TRBV9 to TRBJ2-1; D assignment may be TRBD1 or TRBD2 (5 bases each). CDR1 is SGDLS, CDR2 YYNGEE, per germline. Trimming took 6 bases from V and 2 from J, leaving 12 bases between them. The CDR3 totals 14 residues. CDR3 in amino acids: CASTEMGAYNEQFF. The CDR3 bases are TGTGCCAGCACCGAGATGGGGGCCTACAATGAGCAGTTCTTC.

This clonotype was seen a few times. The V gene is TRBV24-1, the J gene TRBJ2-4, with 9 positions matching TRBD1. The CDR3 has 19 residues. After removal of 4 bases from V and 1 base from J, the junction contained 13 bases not matched to a gene. Germline V gene sequence: CDR1 KGHDR, CDR2 SFDVKD. The CDR3 bases are TGTGCCACCAGTGACCGGACAGGGGATGGACCTGGGGCCAAAAACATTCAGTACTTC. Encoded protein: CATSDRTGDGPGAKNIQYF.

The rearrangement uses TRBV20-1 and TRBJ2-2; D is perhaps TRBD1 (5 bases). The CDR3 runs to 14 residues. Per germline, CDR1 DFQATT and CDR2 SNEGSKA (reference sequence). The V gene lost 3 bases and the J gene lost 1 base, with 9 bases spanning the gap. CDR3 sequence reads: CSARGQGNTGELFF. In DNA, the CDR3 is TGCAGTGCTAGGGGGCAGGGGAACACCGGGGAGCTGTTTTTT.

This clonotype turned up a few times. The gene calls are TRBV27 and TRBJ2-2; D tentatively reads TRBD1 or TRBD2 (5 bases each). Between the trimmed V and J ends, which lost 6 bases and 6 bases, there was a span of 14 bases. Germline lookup yields CDR1 MNHEY and CDR2 SMNVEV (reference sequence). The CDR3 covers 14 residues. For the CDR3, the DNA is TGTGCCAGCAGAAGAGGGTTAGGGGCCGGGGAGCTGTTTTTT. Translated, it gives CASRRGLGAGELFF.

V gene TRBV5-1 combines with J gene TRBJ2-7; tentative D call: TRBD1 (6 bases). V lost 4 bases, J lost 6 bases, and 14 bases lay in between. CDR1 is SGHRS and CDR2 is YFSETQ in the germline V gene. This CDR3 has 13 amino acids. The CDR3 nucleotides are TGCGCCAGCAGCGAAGACAGGTTGGGCGAGCAGTACTTC. Translating gives CASSEDRLGEQYF.

This clonotype was observed a handful of times. The chain combines TRBV10-3 with TRBJ2-1; 9 bases are a match to TRBD2. CDR3 length equals 16 residues. The V segment lost 0 bases and the J segment 2 bases; nucleotides outside the gene matches: 2. Germline V CDR1 and CDR2: ENHRY, SYGVKD. The CDR3 spells CAISESGGGAYNEQFF. The CDR3 coding sequence is TGTGCCATCAGTGAGTCCGGCGGGGGGGCCTACAATGAGCAGTTCTTC.

This clonotype was counted at least ten times. The chain uses TRBV5-1 and TRBJ2-3, with D hard to call. Trimming removed 0 bases at V and 6 bases at J, with 8 bases between. CDR1 and CDR2 from the germline V gene are SGHRS and YFSETQ. The CDR3 is 13 residues long. The chain's CDR3 is CASSLGLADTQYF. The CDR3 DNA reads TGCGCCAGCAGCTTGGGCCTCGCGGATACGCAGTATTTT.

In this sample, this clonotype turned up many times. The gene calls are TRBV29-1 and TRBJ2-2; the match to TRBD2 covers 11 bases. The V gene's germline CDR1 is SQVTM and CDR2 ANQGSEA. The CDR3 runs 14 residues. V was pared by 7 bases and J by 0 bases, with 1 base of the junction left unmatched. As DNA, the CDR3 is TGCAGCGCTAGCGGGAGGACGAACACCGGGGAGCTGTTTTTT. Translated, it gives CSASGRTNTGELFF.

V is TRBV6-1 and J is TRBJ1-1; 9 bases match TRBD1. Germline V gene data show CDR1 as MNHNS and CDR2 as SASEGT. CDR3 length: 17 amino acids. With 6 bases clipped from V and 7 bases from J, the junction kept 18 bases outside the gene matches. The CDR3 protein is CASSRAPPGTGILEAFF. Written as DNA, the CDR3 is TGTGCCAGCAGCCGAGCTCCGCCCGGGACAGGGATTCTTGAAGCTTTCTTT.

The sample holds a few counts of this clonotype. The chain uses TRBV7-2 and TRBJ2-5; TRBD2 agrees at 12 bases. The CDR3 totals 16 residues. Germline trimming cut 3 bases from V and 2 bases from J; bases unmatched to any gene: 4. Germline V CDR1 and CDR2: SGHTA, FQGNSA. The CDR3 DNA sequence: TGTGCCAGCAGCTTCCTCCTAGCGGGGGGGCAAGAGACCCAGTACTTC. Amino acid sequence: CASSFLLAGGQETQYF.

This chain connects TRBV6-1 to TRBJ2-1; no reliable D call. The V and J ends lost 10 bases and 7 bases respectively, with 20 bases between them. From germline, CDR1 is MNHNS and CDR2 SASEGT. The CDR3 runs 14 residues. The chain's CDR3 is CATLPGSAGNEQFF. CDR3 in DNA: TGTGCCACCCTACCTGGGTCTGCCGGGAATGAGCAGTTCTTC.

This clonotype was counted a few times. This rearrangement joins TRBV10-3 to TRBJ1-2; D not certain. Between the trimmed V and J ends, which lost 0 bases and 0 bases, there was a span of 8 bases. Germline assignment: CDR1 ENHRY and CDR2 SYGVKD. The CDR3 totals 15 residues. The CDR3 reads CAISESRISNYGYTF. CDR3 bases: TGTGCCATCAGTGAGTCCCGGATTTCTAACTATGGCTACACCTTC.

This clonotype was counted ten times or more. This chain links TRBV27 with TRBJ1-5; 7 positions agree with TRBD1. The CDR3 contains 14 residues. Trimming at V came to 5 bases and at J to 7 bases, leaving 8 bases not matched to a gene. Germline CDR1 reads MNHEY; CDR2 reads SMNVEV (reference sequence). In DNA, the CDR3 is TGTGCCAGCAGTCCAGGGGGGGGTGGACAGCCCCAGCATTTT. Protein product: CASSPGGGGQPQHF.

V usage is TRBV18 and J usage is TRBJ1-4; D not resolved. This CDR3 comprises 10 residues. Germline lookup yields CDR1 KGHSH and CDR2 LQKENI. Deletions cut 8 bases from V and 7 bases from J, with 5 bases between. The DNA for the CDR3 is TGTGCCAGCAGTGGTGAAAAACTGTTTTTT. Translated, it gives CASSGEKLFF.

The chain joins TRBV10-3 to TRBJ1-4; TRBD1 agrees at 9 bases. This CDR3 spans 19 amino acids. Germline loops: CDR1 ENHRY, CDR2 SYGVKD. V trimming: 4 bases; J trimming: 2 bases; junction bases outside the gene matches: 14. In DNA, the CDR3 is TGTGCCATCAGTGTTACCGGGACAGGGAAATACGGGACTAATGAAAAACTGTTTTTT. Translation gives CAISVTGTGKYGTNEKLFF.